This is a list of T cell receptor beta chains from one sample in a study of T-cell reconstitution after alpha-beta-depleted transplantation in children. TCRdb re-called the PCR reads through MiXCR, storing one row per CDR3 protein. The repertoire includes a few hundred thousand distinct CDR3 sequences, roughly 13% of them detected once, and around 4.5% sits in the top ten. The starting material was PBMCs, obtained from the stem cell graft. These receptor sequences come from a human donor who donated a stem cell graft to a child with Fanconi anemia. CDR3s leave out the opening cysteine and the closing phenylalanine or tryptophan. Each record gives: J gene, V gene, clone size, CDR3 length, CDR3 protein. Size is omitted from some rows. Given values are once, few, many or a class for expanded clones.

J gene: TRBJ2-3
V gene: TRBV9
clone size: few
CDR3 length: 15
CDR3 protein: ASSVSLAGGSTDTQY

J gene: TRBJ1-5
V gene: TRBV28
clone size: few
CDR3 length: 14
CDR3 protein: ASSFLGALSNQPQH

J gene: TRBJ2-7
V gene: TRBV29-1
clone size: many
CDR3 length: 12
CDR3 protein: SVAWGGGEDEQY

J gene: TRBJ1-2
V gene: TRBV29-1
clone size: NA
CDR3 length: 9
CDR3 protein: SVGGSYGYT

J gene: TRBJ1-2
V gene: TRBV10-3
clone size: NA
CDR3 length: 13
CDR3 protein: AIQITGGADYGYT

J gene: TRBJ1-1
V gene: TRBV25-1
clone size: NA
CDR3 length: 11
CDR3 protein: ASSGHIPPEAF

J gene: TRBJ2-5
V gene: TRBV6-8
clone size: many
CDR3 length: 12
CDR3 protein: ASSSGTGLETQY

J gene: TRBJ2-1
V gene: TRBV6-1
clone size: NA
CDR3 length: 15
CDR3 protein: ASSPLYGGASYNEQF

J gene: TRBJ2-2
V gene: TRBV19
clone size: NA
CDR3 length: 15
CDR3 protein: ASSIKMAGSDTGELF

J gene: TRBJ2-1
V gene: TRBV7-6
clone size: NA
CDR3 length: 10
CDR3 protein: ASSVYGGEQF

J gene: TRBJ2-1
V gene: TRBV20-1
clone size: few
CDR3 length: 9
CDR3 protein: SRGTYNEQF

J gene: TRBJ1-4
V gene: TRBV11-2
clone size: few
CDR3 length: 13
CDR3 protein: ASSSYSTTNEKLF

J gene: TRBJ1-1
V gene: TRBV9
clone size: many
CDR3 length: 11
CDR3 protein: ASSVGQGTEAF

J gene: TRBJ2-3
V gene: TRBV20-1
clone size: few
CDR3 length: 12
CDR3 protein: SANPGLPTDTQY

J gene: TRBJ1-4
V gene: TRBV20-1
clone size: many
CDR3 length: 12
CDR3 protein: SAPDPTTNEKLF

J gene: TRBJ1-1
V gene: TRBV5-1
clone size: many
CDR3 length: 15
CDR3 protein: ASSLRTGGIGVTEAF

J gene: TRBJ2-1
V gene: TRBV10-2
clone size: few
CDR3 length: 12
CDR3 protein: ASSVPSGNNEQF

J gene: TRBJ2-7
V gene: TRBV5-1
clone size: NA
CDR3 length: 14
CDR3 protein: ASSFWSTGATYEQY

J gene: TRBJ1-5
V gene: TRBV9
clone size: NA
CDR3 length: 11
CDR3 protein: ASSVKDLSPQH

J gene: TRBJ1-1
V gene: TRBV12-3/TRBV12-4
clone size: NA
CDR3 length: 12
CDR3 protein: ASSHGIQNTEAF

J gene: TRBJ1-4
V gene: TRBV6-5
clone size: few
CDR3 length: 15
CDR3 protein: ASSYLGAGTSGEKLF

J gene: TRBJ2-7
V gene: TRBV29-1
clone size: NA
CDR3 length: 12
CDR3 protein: SVAGARDDYEQY

J gene: TRBJ1-2
V gene: TRBV7-2
clone size: NA
CDR3 length: 11
CDR3 protein: ASSLGRVDGYT

J gene: TRBJ1-5
V gene: TRBV12-3/TRBV12-4
clone size: many
CDR3 length: 10
CDR3 protein: ASSLATQAQH

J gene: TRBJ1-2
V gene: TRBV5-1
clone size: few
CDR3 length: 12
CDR3 protein: ASSEPGQGGGYT

J gene: TRBJ2-1
V gene: TRBV5-1
clone size: NA
CDR3 length: 12
CDR3 protein: ASSLGSLRNEQF

J gene: TRBJ2-7
V gene: TRBV12-3/TRBV12-4
clone size: NA
CDR3 length: 14
CDR3 protein: ASSPSRAGSIYEQY

J gene: TRBJ2-1
V gene: TRBV30
clone size: few
CDR3 length: 11
CDR3 protein: AWTNGGAGEQF

J gene: TRBJ1-1
V gene: TRBV20-1
clone size: few
CDR3 length: 11
CDR3 protein: SALGRANTEAF

J gene: TRBJ2-3
V gene: TRBV10-2
clone size: NA
CDR3 length: 11
CDR3 protein: ASSTYRVDTQY

J gene: TRBJ2-3
V gene: TRBV20-1
clone size: few
CDR3 length: 11
CDR3 protein: SANRGGTDTQY

J gene: TRBJ2-1
V gene: TRBV10-3
clone size: many
CDR3 length: 11
CDR3 protein: AIKTSEDNEQF

J gene: TRBJ2-1
V gene: TRBV24-1
clone size: few
CDR3 length: 14
CDR3 protein: ATSDPGTGEKNEQF

J gene: TRBJ2-2
V gene: TRBV5-1
clone size: many
CDR3 length: 13
CDR3 protein: ASSLEQINTGELF

J gene: TRBJ2-5
V gene: TRBV5-1
clone size: many
CDR3 length: 12
CDR3 protein: ASKDQGQGETQY

J gene: TRBJ1-1
V gene: TRBV29-1
clone size: many
CDR3 length: 10
CDR3 protein: SVGLGDTEAF

J gene: TRBJ1-2
V gene: TRBV5-1
clone size: NA
CDR3 length: 13
CDR3 protein: ASSKGQGQAYGYT

J gene: TRBJ1-1
V gene: TRBV11-2
clone size: NA
CDR3 length: 10
CDR3 protein: ASSHGWTEAF

J gene: TRBJ2-3
V gene: TRBV7-2
clone size: few
CDR3 length: 12
CDR3 protein: ASSLTGAQDTQY

J gene: TRBJ2-5
V gene: TRBV20-1
clone size: few
CDR3 length: 10
CDR3 protein: SANTYQETQY

J gene: TRBJ2-1
V gene: TRBV24-1
clone size: many
CDR3 length: 13
CDR3 protein: ATSGSSSSYNEQF

J gene: TRBJ2-1
V gene: TRBV7-8
clone size: many
CDR3 length: 13
CDR3 protein: ASSPRTRATGEQF

J gene: TRBJ2-2
V gene: TRBV18
clone size: few
CDR3 length: 13
CDR3 protein: ASSLGTSGSGELF

J gene: TRBJ1-1
V gene: TRBV12-3/TRBV12-4
clone size: NA
CDR3 length: 13
CDR3 protein: ASSHTLQGFTEAF

J gene: TRBJ2-5
V gene: TRBV10-3
clone size: many
CDR3 length: 10
CDR3 protein: AISDSGETQY

J gene: TRBJ2-5
V gene: TRBV18
clone size: NA
CDR3 length: 14
CDR3 protein: ASSPQKRGVQETQY

J gene: TRBJ2-5
V gene: TRBV4-3
clone size: many
CDR3 length: 15
CDR3 protein: ASSPWTSGGAQETQY

J gene: TRBJ2-7
V gene: TRBV7-8
clone size: many
CDR3 length: 10
CDR3 protein: ASSPGREEQY

J gene: TRBJ1-2
V gene: TRBV20-1
clone size: NA
CDR3 length: 12
CDR3 protein: SARDRVLYYGYT

J gene: TRBJ1-5
V gene: TRBV27
clone size: NA
CDR3 length: 15
CDR3 protein: ASSLSGGVRSNQPQH

J gene: TRBJ1-2
V gene: TRBV7-2
clone size: many
CDR3 length: 12
CDR3 protein: ASSLGAGLYGYT

J gene: TRBJ1-4
V gene: TRBV5-1
clone size: few
CDR3 length: 13
CDR3 protein: ASRRTGKTNEKLF

J gene: TRBJ2-7
V gene: TRBV7-9
clone size: few
CDR3 length: 9
CDR3 protein: ASRGLYEQY

J gene: TRBJ2-1
V gene: TRBV6-1
clone size: few
CDR3 length: 13
CDR3 protein: ASSANRARRLIAT